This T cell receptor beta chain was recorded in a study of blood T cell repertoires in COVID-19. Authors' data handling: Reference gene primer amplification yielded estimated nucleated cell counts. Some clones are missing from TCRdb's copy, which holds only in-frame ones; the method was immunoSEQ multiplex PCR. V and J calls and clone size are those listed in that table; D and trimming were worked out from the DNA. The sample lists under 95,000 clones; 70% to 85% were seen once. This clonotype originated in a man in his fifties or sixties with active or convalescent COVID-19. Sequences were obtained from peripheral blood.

The CDR3 DNA sequence: TGTGCCAGCAGCTTGGGGCCCTTCTCTGGGGCCAACGTCCTGACTTTC. This translates into CASSLGPFSGANVLTF. The chain couples TRBV5-5 to TRBJ2-6; no reliable D call. Germline V gene sequence: CDR1 SGHKS, CDR2 YYEKEE (reference sequence). V was cut by 0 bases and J by 0 bases, with 7 bases left in between. This CDR3 is built from 16 residues.